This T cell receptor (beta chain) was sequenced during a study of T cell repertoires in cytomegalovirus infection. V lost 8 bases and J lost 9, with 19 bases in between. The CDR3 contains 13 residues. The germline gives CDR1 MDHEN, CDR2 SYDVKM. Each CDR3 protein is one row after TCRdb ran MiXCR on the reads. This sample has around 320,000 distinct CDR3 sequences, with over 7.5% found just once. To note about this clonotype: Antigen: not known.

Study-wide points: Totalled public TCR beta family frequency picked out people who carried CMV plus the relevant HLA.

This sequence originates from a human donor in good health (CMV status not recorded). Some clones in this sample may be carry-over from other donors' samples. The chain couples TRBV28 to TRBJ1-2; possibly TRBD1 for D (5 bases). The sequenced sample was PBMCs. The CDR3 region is CASEEVGVASYTF. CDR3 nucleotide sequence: TGTGCCAGCGAGGAGGTGGGGGTCGCGAGCTACACCTTC.